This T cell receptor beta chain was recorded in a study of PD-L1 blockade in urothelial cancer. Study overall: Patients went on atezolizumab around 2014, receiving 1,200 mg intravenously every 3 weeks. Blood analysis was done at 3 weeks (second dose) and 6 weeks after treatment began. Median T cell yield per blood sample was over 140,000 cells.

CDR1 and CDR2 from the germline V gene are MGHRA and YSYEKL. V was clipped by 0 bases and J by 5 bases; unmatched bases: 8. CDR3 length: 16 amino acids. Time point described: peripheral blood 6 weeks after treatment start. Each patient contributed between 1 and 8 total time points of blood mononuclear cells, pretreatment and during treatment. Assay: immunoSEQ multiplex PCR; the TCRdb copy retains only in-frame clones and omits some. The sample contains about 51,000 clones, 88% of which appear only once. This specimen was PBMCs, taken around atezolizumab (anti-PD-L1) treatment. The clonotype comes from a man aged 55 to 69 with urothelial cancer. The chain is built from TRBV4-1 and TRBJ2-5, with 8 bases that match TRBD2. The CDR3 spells CASSQDSGVGRETQYF. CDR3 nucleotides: TGCGCCAGCAGCCAAGATAGCGGGGTGGGGAGGGAGACCCAGTACTTC.